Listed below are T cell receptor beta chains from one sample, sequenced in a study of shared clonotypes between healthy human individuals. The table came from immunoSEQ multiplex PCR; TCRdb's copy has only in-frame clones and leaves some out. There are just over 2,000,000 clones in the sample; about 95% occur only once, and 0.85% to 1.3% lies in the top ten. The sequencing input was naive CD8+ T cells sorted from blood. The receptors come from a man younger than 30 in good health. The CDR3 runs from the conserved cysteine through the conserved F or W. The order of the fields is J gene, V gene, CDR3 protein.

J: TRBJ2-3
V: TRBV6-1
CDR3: CASSVVTSGTDTQYF

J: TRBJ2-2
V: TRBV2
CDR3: CASSEGIARELFF

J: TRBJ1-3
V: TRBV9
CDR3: CASSLGGSGNTIYF

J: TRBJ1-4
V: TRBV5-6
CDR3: CASSLVQGTAANEKLFF

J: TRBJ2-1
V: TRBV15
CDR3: CATSSYSGRVDFF

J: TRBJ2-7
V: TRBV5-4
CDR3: CASSLGGTGSYEQYF

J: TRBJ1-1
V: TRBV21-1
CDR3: CARGREGTEAFF

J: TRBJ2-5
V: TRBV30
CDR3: CAWSEGLAGVGETQYF

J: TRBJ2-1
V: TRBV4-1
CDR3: CASSQDGGDYNEQFF

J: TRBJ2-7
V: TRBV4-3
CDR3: CASSQDAGGTNSYEQYF

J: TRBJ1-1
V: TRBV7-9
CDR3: CASSLAGGGISAEAFF

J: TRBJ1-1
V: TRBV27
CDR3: CASSPWTVSNTEAFF

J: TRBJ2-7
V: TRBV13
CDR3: CASSPNGRSSYEQYF

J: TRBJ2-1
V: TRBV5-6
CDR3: CASSLGTYNEQFF

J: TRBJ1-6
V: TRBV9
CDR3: CASSTQGNNSPLHF

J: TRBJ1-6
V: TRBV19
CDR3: CASSFQPGQGSSPLHF

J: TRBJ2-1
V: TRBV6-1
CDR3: CASSEQGLSLYNEQFF

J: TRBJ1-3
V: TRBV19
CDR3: CASSQGTEGNGNTIYF

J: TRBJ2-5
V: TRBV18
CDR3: CASHKGGWQETQYF

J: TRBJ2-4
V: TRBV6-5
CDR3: CASSYLGGGGNIQYF

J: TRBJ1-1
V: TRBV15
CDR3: CATSGGGENTEAFF

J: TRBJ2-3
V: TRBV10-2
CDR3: CASSDVGEPNTDTQYF

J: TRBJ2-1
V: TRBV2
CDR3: CASSELERGGRWNEQFF

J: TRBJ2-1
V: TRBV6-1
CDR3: CASRTSRSYNEQFF

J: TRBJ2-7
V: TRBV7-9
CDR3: CASSLGVAGGGWEQYF

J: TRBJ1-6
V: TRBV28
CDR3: CASSSGQSTYNSPLHF

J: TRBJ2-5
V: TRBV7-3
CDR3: CASSLTGGARETQYF

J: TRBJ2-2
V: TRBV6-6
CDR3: CASSNPGELFF

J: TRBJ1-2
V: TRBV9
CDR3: CASSVVSREDGYTF

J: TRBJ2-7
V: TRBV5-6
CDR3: CASSPGTGVYEQYF

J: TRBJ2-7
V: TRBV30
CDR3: CAWSVVPGRGISYEQYF

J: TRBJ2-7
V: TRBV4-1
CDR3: CASSHSGLDHEQYF

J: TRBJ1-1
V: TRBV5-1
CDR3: CASSLVDHTEAFF

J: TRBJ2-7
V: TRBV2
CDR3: CASNLEGTSSSYEQYF

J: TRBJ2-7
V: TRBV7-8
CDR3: CASSPGVSGSYEQYF

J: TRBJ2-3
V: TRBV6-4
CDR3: CASSPIASGGAVWQYF

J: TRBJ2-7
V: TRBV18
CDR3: CASSQRTGGYNEQYF

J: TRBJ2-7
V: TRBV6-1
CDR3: CASSPGGGSNEQYF

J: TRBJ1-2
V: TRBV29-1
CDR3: CSAEGSYGYTF

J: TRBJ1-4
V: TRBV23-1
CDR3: CASSLRVWEKLFF

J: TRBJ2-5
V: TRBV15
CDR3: CATSSLLAEETQYF

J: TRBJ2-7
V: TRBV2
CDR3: CASSERGLIYEQYF

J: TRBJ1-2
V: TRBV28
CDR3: CASSLPLGRGYGYTF

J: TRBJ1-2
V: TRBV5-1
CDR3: CASSLEDRDLHYGYTF

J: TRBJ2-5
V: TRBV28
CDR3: CATLQETQYF

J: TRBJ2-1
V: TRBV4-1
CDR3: CASSHASGGYNEQFF

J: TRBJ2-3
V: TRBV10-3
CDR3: CAISEDLPTDTQYF

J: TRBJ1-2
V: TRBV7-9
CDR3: CASSPPGGQVEYDYGYTF

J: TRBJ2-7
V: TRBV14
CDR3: CASSRGLADEQYF

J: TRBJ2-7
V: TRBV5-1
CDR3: CASSLELGQSYEQYF

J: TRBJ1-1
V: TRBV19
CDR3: CASSIGGQGVVNTEAFF